The sequence of this TCR beta chain was determined in a study of T cells in localized non-small cell lung cancer. Clones were read by immunoSEQ multiplex PCR, and TCRdb kept only the in-frame ones, dropping some. The table shows about 70,000 clones, with 84% occurring only once. The V and J ends lost 3 bases and 6 bases, in that order; junction bases with no gene match: 9. CDR1 and CDR2 from the germline V gene are LNHDA and SQIVND (reference sequence). This CDR3 has 16 amino acids. Study-wide results and caveats: Median roughly 57 top-100 tumor clones were shared with paired adjacent lung. Adjacent uninvolved lung had the highest clonality, suggesting focused antigen responses. Investigators sequenced only a single tumor region, leaving heterogeneity possible.

A note on this clone: The antigen is undetermined.

This receptor was taken from a female donor over 55 with stage I lung adenocarcinoma. The specimen was peripheral blood, collected before any cancer treatment. The chain has TRBV19 and TRBJ2-2, with 8 positions matching TRBD2. The CDR3 loop is CASSITAGGAAGELFF. The CDR3 DNA reads as TGTGCCAGTAGTATTACGGCGGGAGGTGCAGCCGGGGAGCTGTTTTTT.